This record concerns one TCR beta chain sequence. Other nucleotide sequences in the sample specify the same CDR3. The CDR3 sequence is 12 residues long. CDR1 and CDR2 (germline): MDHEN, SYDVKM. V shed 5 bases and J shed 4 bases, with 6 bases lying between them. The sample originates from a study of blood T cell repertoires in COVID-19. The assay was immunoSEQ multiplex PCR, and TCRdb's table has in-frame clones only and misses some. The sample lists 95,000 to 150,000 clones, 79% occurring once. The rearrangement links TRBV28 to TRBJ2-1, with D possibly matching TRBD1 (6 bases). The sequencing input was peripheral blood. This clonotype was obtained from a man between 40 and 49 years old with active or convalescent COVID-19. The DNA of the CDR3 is TGTGCCAGCAGTAGGGGGTACAATGAGCAGTTCTTC. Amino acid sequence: CASSRGYNEQFF.